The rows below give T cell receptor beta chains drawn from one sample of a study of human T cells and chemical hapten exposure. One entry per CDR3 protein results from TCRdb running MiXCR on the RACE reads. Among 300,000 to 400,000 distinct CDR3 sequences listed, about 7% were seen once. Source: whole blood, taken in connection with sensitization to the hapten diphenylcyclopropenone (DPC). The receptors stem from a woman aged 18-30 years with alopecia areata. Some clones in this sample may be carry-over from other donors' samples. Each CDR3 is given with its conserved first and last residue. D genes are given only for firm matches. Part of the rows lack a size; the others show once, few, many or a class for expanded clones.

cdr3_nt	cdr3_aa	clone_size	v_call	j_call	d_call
TGTGCCAGCGGCGGGGGGGGCCTTGAGACCCAGTACTTC	CASGGGGLETQYF	-	TRBV7-2	TRBJ2-5	TRBD2
TGTGCCGTCCAGGGAAGGGACACTGAAGCTTTCTTT	CAVQGRDTEAFF	-	TRBV6-2/TRBV6-3	TRBJ1-1	-
TGTGCCAGCAGTTTCTATCGGGACGCCTGGGGAGAAGCTTTCTTT	CASSFYRDAWGEAFF	-	TRBV2	TRBJ1-1	-
TGCAGTGCCCTCCTAGCGGGGCTCACAGATACGCAGTATTTT	CSALLAGLTDTQYF	-	TRBV20-1	TRBJ2-3	TRBD2
TGTGCCAGCAGCTACAATCCGGCAGATACGCAGTATTTT	CASSYNPADTQYF	few	TRBV7-2	TRBJ2-3	-
TGCAGCGTCCGAGATCCGGGACAGGGGGCTGAAGGGGCCAACGTCCTGACTTTC	CSVRDPGQGAEGANVLTF	many	TRBV29-1	TRBJ2-6	TRBD1
TGTGCCAGCTCAGAAAACCGGGACAGCTATGGCTACACCTTC	CASSENRDSYGYTF	-	TRBV18	TRBJ1-2	TRBD1
TGTGCCAGCAGTTTGAGAGAGCGGGAAAAACTGTTTTTT	CASSLREREKLFF	-	TRBV27	TRBJ1-4	-
TGTGCCAGCAGTGGTCGCCAGAACACTGAAGCTTTCTTT	CASSGRQNTEAFF	many	TRBV2	TRBJ1-1	-
TGTGCCAGCAGTTTGGGGGGACTTGGTAAGAATGAGCAGTTCTTC	CASSLGGLGKNEQFF	many	TRBV6-2/TRBV6-3	TRBJ2-1	-
TGCAGTGCTAGAGAGGGAATCTCACTTCGACGGACTAACACTGAAGCTTTCTTT	CSAREGISLRRTNTEAFF	many	TRBV20-1	TRBJ1-1	-
TGTGCCAGCAGCCAAGCGCAGGGGCCGGGCGGCTACACCTTC	CASSQAQGPGGYTF	-	TRBV14	TRBJ1-2	-
TGTGCCAGCAGCCCCAAGCCGAGTCCAAGGCGAATGAACACTGAAGCTTTCTTT	CASSPKPSPRRMNTEAFF	few	TRBV7-3	TRBJ1-1	-
TGTGCCAGCAGTGGAATGCGGACTAGCACAGATACGCAGTATTTT	CASSGMRTSTDTQYF	-	TRBV2	TRBJ2-3	-
TGTGCCAGCAGTTTCGACGGGACTAGCGCCTTGAAGGGCAATGAGCAGTTCTTC	CASSFDGTSALKGNEQFF	few	TRBV27	TRBJ2-1	TRBD2
TGTGCCAGCTCACTCCGGCTCACGCAGTATTTT	CASSLRLTQYF	many	TRBV18	TRBJ2-3	-
TGTGCCAGCAGTCGCGGCGGGGCCCAAGAGACCCAGTACTTC	CASSRGGAQETQYF	many	TRBV6-5	TRBJ2-5	-
TGTGCCAGCAGCCAAATTAGAGCTGAAGCTTTCTTT	CASSQIRAEAFF	many	TRBV12-3/TRBV12-4	TRBJ1-1	-
TGTGCCAGCACCCGGACAGGGGAAAAACTGTTTTTT	CASTRTGEKLFF	-	TRBV12-3/TRBV12-4	TRBJ1-4	TRBD1
TGTGCCAGCACTGGGGGGGGGGCGACCTCCTACAATGAGCAGTTCTTC	CASTGGGATSYNEQFF	few	TRBV27	TRBJ2-1	-
TGTGCCAGCAGTTACTCGTCTAGCGGGGAGGGAGATACGCAGTATTTT	CASSYSSSGEGDTQYF	many	TRBV6-5	TRBJ2-3	TRBD2
TGTGCTAGCAGCTTAGGTCTTACTGCGCCCGATGAGCAGTTCTTC	CASSLGLTAPDEQFF	few	TRBV7-7	TRBJ2-1	-
TGCAGCGCCACAGGGGTAAAGGAGACCGGGGAGCTGTTTTTT	CSATGVKETGELFF	few	TRBV29-1	TRBJ2-2	TRBD1
TGTGCCACCACTGTCGGGATAAACACCGGGGAGCTGTTTTTT	CATTVGINTGELFF	-	TRBV11-2	TRBJ2-2	-
TGCGCCAGCAGCCAGGATGGGAGGACGGTATACAATGAGCAGTTCTTC	CASSQDGRTVYNEQFF	many	TRBV4-1	TRBJ2-1	-
TGTGCCAGCAGCGACAGGGGAACAGGCAAAAACATTCAGTACTTC	CASSDRGTGKNIQYF	few	TRBV2	TRBJ2-4	TRBD1
TGTGCCAGCAGTTTAGGGGGAGCTGGCGGCTACACCTTC	CASSLGGAGGYTF	many	TRBV12-3/TRBV12-4	TRBJ1-2	-
TGCGCCAGCAGCCCAGACATCCTCGACACTGAAGCTTTCTTT	CASSPDILDTEAFF	few	TRBV4-3	TRBJ1-1	-
TGTGCCAGCAGTTTATTAGGGGTGGAGGCCAAAAACATTCAGTACTTC	CASSLLGVEAKNIQYF	many	TRBV27	TRBJ2-4	-
TGCGCCAGCAGCCAAGAGACAGGGACGGGCGAGCAGTACTTC	CASSQETGTGEQYF	many	TRBV4-3	TRBJ2-7	TRBD1
TGCAGTGCTAGATCCGGGGGCAGCTACGAGCAGTACTTC	CSARSGGSYEQYF	few	TRBV20-1	TRBJ2-7	-
TGCAGTGCTAGTGCCCGGGTTGCGCCTGCAAATTGGCACGACGGCTACACCTTC	CSASARVAPANWHDGYTF	-	TRBV20-1	TRBJ1-2	-
TGTGCCACCAGTGCGGCAGGGGTGACAGATACGCAGTATTTT	CATSAAGVTDTQYF	many	TRBV24-1	TRBJ2-3	-
TGTGCCAGCTCACCGGGAATGATCCAGGGGTTATCAGATACGCAGTATTTT	CASSPGMIQGLSDTQYF	-	TRBV18	TRBJ2-3	-
TGTGCCAGCAGTCCTGGGTCGACCGGGGGCGGGACTGAAGGTTTCTTT	CASSPGSTGGGTEGFF	-	TRBV6-2/TRBV6-3	TRBJ1-1	-
TGTGCCGGAAACCGGGACGCCTACAATGAGCAGTTCTTC	CAGNRDAYNEQFF	many	TRBV7-9	TRBJ2-1	-
TGTGCCAGCAGCCCCCACGGACAGGGCTCCTACGAGCAGTACTTC	CASSPHGQGSYEQYF	many	TRBV7-2	TRBJ2-7	TRBD1
TGTGCCAGTTCCGGGACAGGGAAGAATTTCTTT	CASSGTGKNFF	-	TRBV27	TRBJ1-1	TRBD1
TGTGCCAGCAGCTTGATCGGTATGAACACTGAAGCTTTCTTT	CASSLIGMNTEAFF	-	TRBV5-4	TRBJ1-1	-
TGTGCCAGCAGCTCCGCCCCGGGGGCGATAGGGACTGAAGCTTTCTTT	CASSSAPGAIGTEAFF	few	TRBV6-5	TRBJ1-1	-
TGTGCCAGCAGTCTAAACACGGGCGGCCCCAATCAGCCCCAGCATTTT	CASSLNTGGPNQPQHF	few	TRBV12-3/TRBV12-4	TRBJ1-5	-
TGTGCCAGCAGCCTCGACGCTACTGGGGCCAACGTCCTGACTTTC	CASSLDATGANVLTF	many	TRBV6-5	TRBJ2-6	-